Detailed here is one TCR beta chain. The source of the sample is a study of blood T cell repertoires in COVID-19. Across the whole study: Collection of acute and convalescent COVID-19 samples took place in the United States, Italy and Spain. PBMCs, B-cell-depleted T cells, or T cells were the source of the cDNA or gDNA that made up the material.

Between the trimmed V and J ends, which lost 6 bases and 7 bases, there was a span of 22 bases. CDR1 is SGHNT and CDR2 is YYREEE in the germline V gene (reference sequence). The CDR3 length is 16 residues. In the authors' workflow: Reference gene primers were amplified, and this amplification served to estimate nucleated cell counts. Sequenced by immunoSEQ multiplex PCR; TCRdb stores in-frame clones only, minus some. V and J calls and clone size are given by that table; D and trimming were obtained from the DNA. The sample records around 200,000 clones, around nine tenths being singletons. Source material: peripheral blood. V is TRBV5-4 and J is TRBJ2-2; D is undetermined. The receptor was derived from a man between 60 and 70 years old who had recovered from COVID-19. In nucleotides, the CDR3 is TGTGCCAGCAACGCCCCCGGGTCTCCTGGAAGCGGGGAGCTGTTTTTT. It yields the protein CASNAPGSPGSGELFF.